These 21 T cell receptor beta chains came from one sample sequenced in a study of T cell responses to AZD1222 COVID-19 vaccine. Measured with immunoSEQ multiplex PCR; TCRdb has only the in-frame clones, and not every one. The repertoire includes over 65,000 clones, 85% to 90% of them detected once, and 6.5% to 7.5% sits in the top ten. Sequenced material: peripheral blood, taken on day 0 of AZD1222 vaccination. These receptor sequences come from an adult in good health.

The chain carries TRBV7-8 and TRBJ1-4; possibly TRBD1 for D (6 bases). This CDR3 comprises 15 residues. V was clipped by 4 bases and J by 5 bases, with 14 bases between them. Germline V lookup: CDR1 SGHVS, CDR2 FQNEAQ. This chain's CDR3 is CASSSRPGTNEKLFF. DNA for the CDR3: TGTGCCAGCAGCTCCCGGCCAGGGACAAATGAAAAACTGTTTTTT.

V gene TRBV5-1 combines with J gene TRBJ2-3; 10 bases are a match to TRBD2. The CDR3 length is 18 residues. Germline-derived CDR1 and CDR2 are SGHRS and YFSETQ. V gave up 5 bases and J gave up 0 bases; unmatched junction bases: 12. CDR3: CASRRASGGETSTDTQYF. CDR3 sequence (DNA): TGCGCCAGCAGGCGGGCTAGCGGGGGAGAAACTAGCACAGATACGCAGTATTTT.

This chain links TRBV15 with TRBJ1-1, with D possibly matching TRBD1 (6 bases). The CDR3 runs 15 residues. The germline CDR1 and CDR2 sequences are LNHNV and YYDKDF (reference sequence). The ends were cut back, 3 bases at V and 4 bases at J, with 15 bases in the middle. CDR3 sequence (DNA): TGTGCCACCAGCAGGGATACAGGGACGGGCACTGAAGCTTTCTTT. It yields the protein CATSRDTGTGTEAFF.

The rearrangement uses TRBV6-6 and TRBJ1-4; tentative D call: TRBD1 (6 bases). The length of the CDR3 is 15 residues. The ends were cut back, 4 bases at V and 0 bases at J, with 9 bases in the middle. Germline V CDR1 and CDR2: MNHNY, SVGAGI (reference sequence). In nucleotides, the CDR3 is TGTGCCAGCAGTTCGACAGGTTCAACTAATGAAAAACTGTTTTTT. Translation gives CASSSTGSTNEKLFF.

The chain is built from TRBV24-1 and TRBJ2-7; weak D call: TRBD2 (6 bases). V was shortened by 4 bases and J by 5 bases, with 14 bases between the two germline ends. Germline lookup yields CDR1 KGHDR and CDR2 SFDVKD. The CDR3 sequence is 14 residues long. The CDR3 DNA reads as TGTGCCACCAGTGACCCCGACGGGGGTAACGAGCAGTACTTC. As protein: CATSDPDGGNEQYF.

The V gene is TRBV10-3, the J gene TRBJ2-7, with D perhaps matching TRBD1 or TRBD2 (5 bases each). CDR1 is ENHRY, CDR2 SYGVKD, per germline. This CDR3 region has 12 residues. Trimming took off 1 base at V and 9 bases at J, with 10 bases between the two ends. The CDR3 DNA reads TGTGCCATCAGTGAGTGGGGGACGGGGCAGTACTTC. Amino acid sequence: CAISEWGTGQYF.

CDR3 region: CASSPTKPADTQYF. The CDR3 DNA reads as TGTGCCAGCAGCCCGACCAAGCCCGCCGATACGCAGTATTTT. This sequence joins TRBV6-2 or TRBV6-3 and TRBJ2-3; D not certain. Trimming pared 6 bases from V and 6 bases from J, leaving 16 bases between. CDR1 and CDR2 (germline): MNHEY, SVGEGT. This CDR3 contains 14 residues.

This clone was seen once. The rearrangement links TRBV6-5 to TRBJ2-5; 13 nucleotides agree with TRBD2. CDR3 size: 15 residues. V lost 7 bases to trimming and J lost 2 bases; unmatched junction nucleotides: 4. CDR1 is MNHEY, CDR2 SVGAGI, per germline. This CDR3 reads CASNLLAGGQETQYF. CDR3 nucleotide sequence: TGTGCCAGCAACCTACTAGCGGGGGGGCAAGAGACCCAGTACTTC.

The chain carries TRBV5-5 and TRBJ2-6; D is perhaps TRBD2 (6 bases). The length of the CDR3 is 16 residues. The V and J ends lost 0 bases and 4 bases respectively, with 11 bases between them. CDR1 SGHKS and CDR2 YYEKEE come from the germline V gene (reference sequence). The CDR3 here is CASSLAWRAGANVLTF. In DNA form, the CDR3 reads TGTGCCAGCAGCTTGGCGTGGAGGGCCGGGGCCAACGTCCTGACTTTC.

The chain links TRBV6-2 or TRBV6-3 to TRBJ2-1; TRBD2 agrees at 16 bases. The V segment lost 6 bases and the J segment 2 bases; nucleotides outside the gene matches: 10. CDR1 is MNHEY, CDR2 SVGEGT, per germline. The CDR3 spans 19 residues. The CDR3 nucleotides are TGTGCCAGCAGCCGACGCCCGGGACTAGCGGGGGGGGCCTACAATGAGCAGTTCTTC. Protein: CASSRRPGLAGGAYNEQFF.

J is TRBJ1-2 and V is TRBV5-1; D perhaps matches TRBD1 (5 bases). This CDR3 spans 14 amino acids. V was trimmed by 5 bases and J by 4 bases, leaving 15 bases between them. CDR1 and CDR2 from the germline V gene are SGHRS and YFSETQ. The DNA of the CDR3 is TGCGCCAGCAGTCGACCGGGACGGGGCTATGGCTACACCTTC. This codes for CASSRPGRGYGYTF.

This clone appeared once. This chain links TRBV24-1 with TRBJ1-1; D might be TRBD1 (5 bases). CDR3 size: 13 residues. V dropped 6 bases and J dropped 5 bases, with 12 bases sitting between them. Per the germline V gene, CDR1 is KGHDR and CDR2 is SFDVKD. CDR3 sequence reads: CATSFGATTEAFF. CDR3 nucleotide sequence: TGTGCCACCAGTTTCGGGGCAACTACTGAAGCTTTCTTT.

This chain links TRBV7-9 with TRBJ1-1, with TRBD1 matching over 7 bases. CDR1 SEHNR and CDR2 FQNEAQ come from the germline V gene (reference sequence). The CDR3 length is 12 residues. V lost 11 bases and J lost 3; bases outside the gene matches: 6. The CDR3 sequence: CASHQGDTEAFF. The CDR3 nucleotides read TGTGCCTCCCATCAGGGGGACACTGAAGCTTTCTTT.

The gene calls are TRBV6-1 and TRBJ1-3, with D possibly TRBD1 on 5 matching bases. The germline V and J ends were trimmed by 6 bases and 0 bases, with 15 bases remaining between them. Germline V gene data show CDR1 as MNHNS and CDR2 as SASEGT. CDR3 length: 16 residues. This CDR3 reads CASREPQGRSGNTIYF. As DNA, the CDR3 is TGTGCCAGCAGGGAACCTCAGGGTCGCTCTGGAAACACCATATATTTT.

This clone was counted a single time. V and J are TRBV3-1 (or the pseudogene TRBV3-2) and TRBJ1-2; D not resolved. Germline loops: CDR1 LGHDT, CDR2 YNNKEL (reference sequence). The length of the CDR3 is 16 residues. V was pared by 4 bases and J by 3 bases, with 18 bases between. Here the CDR3 reads CASSPLVEARYYGYTF. The CDR3 coding sequence is TGTGCCAGCAGCCCCCTCGTTGAGGCCCGATACTATGGCTACACCTTC.

The rearrangement links TRBV30 to TRBJ1-1; D remains ambiguous. The germline gives CDR1 GTSNPN, CDR2 SVGIG (reference sequence). This CDR3 has 12 amino acids. Trimming pared 5 bases from V and 0 bases from J, leaving 7 bases between. The CDR3 DNA reads TGTGCCTGGGGATGGGTGAACACTGAAGCTTTCTTT. It yields the protein CAWGWVNTEAFF.

This rearrangement joins TRBV7-9 to TRBJ2-1; TRBD2 agrees at 8 bases. This CDR3 spans 15 amino acids. J lost 5 bases, V lost 5 bases, and 8 bases had no gene match. Germline-derived CDR1 and CDR2 are SEHNR and FQNEAQ (reference sequence). The CDR3 is CASSPVLAGHNEQFF. DNA of the CDR3: TGTGCCAGCAGCCCCGTGCTAGCGGGCCACAATGAGCAGTTCTTC. Supplemented by reference TRBV7-9 and TRBJ2-1, the full variable domain reads DTGVSQNPRHKITKRGQNVTFRCDPISEHNRLYWYRQTLGQGPEFLTYFQNEAQLEKSRLLSDRFSAERPKGSFSTLEIQRTEQGDSAMYLCASSPVLAGHNEQFFGPGTRLTVL.

The CDR3 region is CASTGTGGYSNQPQHF. For the CDR3, the DNA is TGTGCCAGTACCGGGACAGGGGGTTATAGCAATCAGCCCCAGCATTTT. The chain has TRBV19 and TRBJ1-5; 11 bases line up with TRBD1. V dropped 7 bases and J dropped 0; count of bases not matched to a gene: 5. The CDR3 loop spans 16 amino acids. Germline lookup yields CDR1 LNHDA and CDR2 SQIVND (reference sequence).

The chain joins TRBV19 to TRBJ2-2; possible D gene TRBD2, 6 bases. This CDR3 is 13 amino acids long. Germline values: CDR1 LNHDA, CDR2 SQIVND (reference sequence). Deletions cut 3 bases from V and 6 bases from J, with 8 bases between. The CDR3 DNA sequence: TGTGCCAGTAGTATGGGGGGTGCCGGGGAGCTGTTTTTT. Its protein product is CASSMGGAGELFF.

The chain uses TRBV5-5 and TRBJ2-7; D assignment may be TRBD1 or TRBD2 (5 bases each). Germline values: CDR1 SGHKS, CDR2 YYEKEE (reference sequence). Trimming stripped 2 bases from V and 3 bases from J, with 12 bases between. The CDR3 is made up of 14 amino acids. This chain's CDR3 is CASSFQGASYEQYF. Here the CDR3 DNA reads TGTGCCAGCAGCTTCCAGGGAGCGAGCTACGAGCAGTACTTC.

The gene calls are TRBV9 and TRBJ2-3; TRBD2 aligns across 7 bases. This CDR3 region has 16 residues. V lost 0 bases and J lost 2; bases outside the gene matches: 6. Per the germline V gene, CDR1 is SGDLS and CDR2 is YYNGEE. The CDR3 coding sequence is TGTGCCAGCAGCGTAGCGGAGCGGGGCTACACAGATACGCAGTATTTT. This codes for CASSVAERGYTDTQYF.